One and the same sample provided the 23 T cell receptor beta chains below, sequenced in a study of T cell responses to AZD1222 COVID-19 vaccine. Sequenced by immunoSEQ multiplex PCR; TCRdb stores in-frame clones only, minus some. The sample lists approximately 100,000 clones, roughly 92% occurring once. The sequenced sample was peripheral blood, obtained on day 0 of AZD1222 vaccination. The receptor set was obtained from an adult in good health.

This chain connects TRBV7-2 to TRBJ2-7; either TRBD1 or TRBD2 may fit D (7 bases each). The CDR3 has 15 residues. The V gene lost 9 bases and the J gene lost 2 bases, with 20 bases spanning the gap. CDR1 is SGHTA and CDR2 is FQGNSA in the germline V gene. The CDR3 nucleotides read TGTGCCAGTCGCCGCCGGGGGGACAGTCCCTACGAGCAGTACTTC. It specifies CASRRRGDSPYEQYF.

Only one count was recorded for this clone. The chain recombines TRBV19 with TRBJ2-7, with D uncertain. This CDR3 comprises 11 residues. The germline gives CDR1 LNHDA, CDR2 SQIVND (reference sequence). The germline V and J ends were trimmed by 5 bases and 7 bases, with 9 bases remaining between them. CDR3 nucleotides: TGTGCCAGTAGTGGCGGATGGGAGCAGTACTTC. Protein product: CASSGGWEQYF. Full variable domain (missing parts from reference TRBV19 and TRBJ2-7): DGGITQSPKYLFRKEGQNVTLSCEQNLNHDAMYWYRQDPGQGLRLIYYSQIVNDFQKGDIAEGYSVSREKKESFPLTVTSAQKNPTAFYLCASSGGWEQYFGPGTRLTVT.

The V and J genes are TRBV3-1 (or the pseudogene TRBV3-2) and TRBJ2-7; D is uncertain. The germline V gene encodes CDR1 LGHDT and CDR2 YNNKEL (reference sequence). The CDR3 loop spans 13 amino acids. V was trimmed by 1 base and J by 6 bases, leaving 10 bases between them. This chain's CDR3 is CASSQVLVGEQYF. CDR3 coding DNA: TGTGCCAGCAGCCAAGTCCTAGTTGGCGAGCAGTACTTC.

The chain employs TRBV27 and TRBJ1-2, with 10 bases matching TRBD1. Germline V gives CDR1 MNHEY, CDR2 SMNVEV (reference sequence). The CDR3 covers 13 residues. J was trimmed by 7 bases and V by 5 bases; bases with no gene match: 4. CDR3 loop: CASSTRTGGGYTF. DNA of the CDR3: TGTGCCAGCAGTACCCGGACAGGGGGTGGCTACACCTTC.

The chain recombines TRBV5-1 with TRBJ2-1; D remains unclear. In germline, CDR1 is SGHRS, CDR2 YFSETQ. The CDR3 extends over 16 amino acids. V dropped 4 bases and J dropped 5 bases, with 19 bases sitting between them. CDR3 nucleotide sequence: TGCGCCAGCAGCGCGGCTGGACCCAAGACCGACAATGAGCAGTTCTTC. Translated, it gives CASSAAGPKTDNEQFF. The whole variable domain, remainder taken from reference TRBV5-1 and TRBJ2-1, is KAGVTQTPRYLIKTRGQQVTLSCSPISGHRSVSWYQQTPGQGLQFLFEYFSETQRNKGNFPGRFSGRQFSNSRSEMNVSTLELGDSALYLCASSAAGPKTDNEQFFGPGTRLTVL.

The J gene is TRBJ1-2, the V gene TRBV19; D unclear. V was trimmed by 1 base and J by 4 bases, leaving 16 bases between them. Germline CDR1 LNHDA, CDR2 SQIVND (reference sequence). CDR3 length: 16 amino acids. This CDR3 is CASSIAPSRTSYGYTF. CDR3 nucleotide sequence: TGTGCCAGTAGTATAGCCCCCTCGCGGACCTCCTATGGCTACACCTTC. The full variable domain, its missing parts supplied by reference TRBV19 and TRBJ1-2, is DGGITQSPKYLFRKEGQNVTLSCEQNLNHDAMYWYRQDPGQGLRLIYYSQIVNDFQKGDIAEGYSVSREKKESFPLTVTSAQKNPTAFYLCASSIAPSRTSYGYTFGSGTRLTVV.

The chain is built from TRBV19 and TRBJ2-6, with a weak D call TRBD1 (7 bases). This CDR3 is 15 amino acids long. Deletions cut 4 bases from V and 3 bases from J, with 10 bases between. Germline CDR1 LNHDA, CDR2 SQIVND (reference sequence). The CDR3 DNA is TGTGCCAGTAGTAGACAGGGAGGTGGGGCCAACGTCCTGACTTTC. Its protein product is CASSRQGGGANVLTF.

The chain links TRBV24-1 to TRBJ1-2; D is perhaps TRBD1 (5 bases). The germline gives CDR1 KGHDR, CDR2 SFDVKD. There are 17 residues in the CDR3. V dropped 4 bases and J dropped 5 bases, with 22 bases sitting between them. Written as DNA, the CDR3 is TGTGCCACCAGTGACCCTCTCGGGGCAGGGAAAATGTATGGCTACACCTTC. Its protein is CATSDPLGAGKMYGYTF.

This rearrangement joins TRBV7-8 to TRBJ1-5; D perhaps matches TRBD1 (6 bases). Germline V gives CDR1 SGHVS, CDR2 FQNEAQ. Trimming cost V 5 bases and J 5 bases, with 10 bases left between them. The CDR3 is made up of 13 amino acids. The CDR3 loop reads CASSRGGDQPQHF. CDR3 sequence (DNA): TGTGCCAGCAGCAGGGGGGGGGATCAGCCCCAGCATTTT.

Here the CDR3 DNA reads TGCGCCAGCAGCATCGGGACAGGACAAAGCTCTGGAAACACCATATATTTT. This codes for CASSIGTGQSSGNTIYF. The V call is TRBV5-1, the J call TRBJ1-3, with 8 bases fitting TRBD1. V trimming: 4 bases; J trimming: 0 bases; junction bases outside the gene matches: 9. In germline, CDR1 is SGHRS, CDR2 YFSETQ. The CDR3 is 17 amino acids.

The chain couples TRBV27 to TRBJ1-2; no reliable D call. The CDR3 covers 14 residues. V shed 6 bases and J shed 4 bases, with 15 bases lying between them. CDR1 is MNHEY and CDR2 is SMNVEV in the germline V gene (reference sequence). The CDR3 here is CASRVSHGPYGYTF. DNA for the CDR3: TGTGCCAGCAGGGTCTCACACGGACCCTATGGCTACACCTTC.

This clone appeared once. The rearrangement links TRBV6-1 to TRBJ1-5; D might be TRBD1 (5 bases). The V gene's germline CDR1 is MNHNS and CDR2 SASEGT. This CDR3 comprises 15 residues. V dropped 1 base and J dropped 2 bases, with 9 bases sitting between them. The CDR3 here is CASSEEGLGNQPQHF. The CDR3 bases are TGTGCCAGCAGTGAAGAGGGGCTTGGCAATCAGCCCCAGCATTTT.

This chain joins TRBV5-1 and TRBJ1-1; D is uncertain. Germline CDR1 is SGHRS and CDR2 is YFSETQ. Deletions cut 4 bases from V and 4 bases from J, with 8 bases between. CDR3 size: 12 residues. The CDR3 region is CASSTGVTEAFF. CDR3 coding DNA: TGCGCCAGCAGCACCGGGGTCACTGAAGCTTTCTTT.

This clone was recorded a few times. V is TRBV7-2 and J is TRBJ1-2; 9 nucleotides align to TRBD1. In germline, CDR1 is SGHTA, CDR2 FQGNSA. V gave up 2 bases and J gave up 7 bases; unmatched junction bases: 5. The CDR3 runs 14 residues. This CDR3 reads CASSLMGQGIGYTF. The CDR3 region has the DNA TGTGCCAGCAGCTTAATGGGACAGGGAATTGGCTACACCTTC. The whole variable domain, filled in from reference TRBV7-2 and TRBJ1-2, reads GAGVSQSPSNKVTEKGKDVELRCDPISGHTALYWYRQSLGQGLEFLIYFQGNSAPDKSGLPSDRFSAERTGGSVSTLTIQRTQQEDSAVYLCASSLMGQGIGYTFGSGTRLTVV.

CDR3 coding DNA: TGTGCCAGCAGTCCGGGACTAGCGGGGTCCTCAGAGACCCAGTACTTC. It codes for CASSPGLAGSSETQYF. The rearrangement joins TRBV28 to TRBJ2-5, with 13 bases matching TRBD2. Losses at the gene ends were 5 bases for V and 4 bases for J; bases not matched to a gene: 7. The CDR3 consists of 16 residues. Germline V gene sequence: CDR1 MDHEN, CDR2 SYDVKM.

V gene TRBV10-3 combines with J gene TRBJ2-5, with 9 bases aligning to TRBD1. Germline lookup yields CDR1 ENHRY and CDR2 SYGVKD. The length of the CDR3 is 14 residues. The ends lost 4 bases at V and 6 bases at J; junction bases unmatched: 6. The CDR3 sequence is CAISGTGDRQTQYF. In DNA form, the CDR3 reads TGTGCCATCAGTGGGACAGGGGATAGGCAGACCCAGTACTTC.

The V and J genes are TRBV29-1 and TRBJ1-2; a possible D gene is TRBD1 (5 bases). The CDR3 runs to 12 residues. Per the germline V gene, CDR1 is SQVTM and CDR2 is ANQGSEA. Trimming left V 5 bases short and J 1 base short, with 8 bases between. DNA for the CDR3: TGCAGCGTTACAGGAAGTAACTATGGCTACACCTTC. Translating gives CSVTGSNYGYTF.

The gene calls are TRBV7-6 and TRBJ2-3; 10 bases map to TRBD2. Germline V CDR1 and CDR2: SGHVS, FNYEAQ. The CDR3 runs to 15 residues. Trimming at V came to 2 bases and at J to 4 bases, leaving 3 bases not matched to a gene. The CDR3 is CASSLKAGGADTQYF. CDR3 nucleotide sequence: TGTGCCAGCAGCTTAAAAGCGGGGGGGGCAGATACGCAGTATTTT. The full variable domain, rest sourced from reference TRBV7-6 and TRBJ2-3, is GAGVSQSPRYKVTKRGQDVALRCDPISGHVSLYWYRQALGQGPEFLTYFNYEAQQDKSGLPNDRFSAERPEGSISTLTIQRTEQRDSAMYRCASSLKAGGADTQYFGPGTRLTVL.

The J gene is TRBJ1-2, the V gene TRBV28; D ambiguous. The germline V gene encodes CDR1 MDHEN and CDR2 SYDVKM. The germline V and J ends were trimmed by 9 bases and 4 bases, with 12 bases remaining between them. There are 12 residues in the CDR3. The CDR3 DNA reads as TGTGCCAGTAGAGTAGGAACCTATGGCTACACCTTC. Translation: CASRVGTYGYTF.

V usage is TRBV6-2 or TRBV6-3 and J usage is TRBJ2-1, with TRBD2 matching over 12 bases. The CDR3 is 13 residues long. The germline gives CDR1 MNHEY, CDR2 SVGEGT. V was pared by 0 bases and J by 12 bases, with 0 bases of the junction left unmatched. CDR3 nucleotides: TGTGCCAGCAGTTACTCACTAGCGGGGGGGCAGTTCTTC. It yields the protein CASSYSLAGGQFF.

V is TRBV27 and J is TRBJ1-2, with D uncertain. V was clipped by 5 bases and J by 4 bases, with 20 bases between them. Germline lookup yields CDR1 MNHEY and CDR2 SMNVEV (reference sequence). CDR3 length equals 16 residues. Here the CDR3 DNA reads TGTGCCAGCAGTCCACAACCAGGCATACTATCCTATGGCTACACCTTC. This sequence encodes CASSPQPGILSYGYTF.

The J gene is TRBJ1-3, the V gene TRBV5-4; tentative D call: TRBD1 (5 bases). V lost 4 bases and J lost 0, with 17 bases in between. The germline gives CDR1 SGHNT, CDR2 YYREEE (reference sequence). CDR3 length: 17 amino acids. CDR3: CASSTRTGGRSGNTIYF. The CDR3 DNA sequence: TGTGCCAGCAGCACCCGGACCGGGGGACGCTCTGGAAACACCATATATTTT.

The chain combines TRBV6-2 or TRBV6-3 with TRBJ2-3, with TRBD2 matching over 10 bases. The germline CDR1 and CDR2 sequences are MNHEY and SVGEGT. Unmatched junction bases numbered 6, after V lost 1 base and J lost 2 bases. The CDR3 contains 17 residues. For the CDR3, the DNA is TGTGCCAGCAGTTACTGGACTAGCGGAAAATACACAGATACGCAGTATTTT. Its translation is CASSYWTSGKYTDTQYF.